This T cell receptor (beta chain) was retrieved from a study of T cells in Graves' hyperthyroidism and ophthalmopathy. This clonotype was seen ten or more times. Its cognate antigen is unknown. Trimming removed 1 base at V and 8 bases at J, with 12 bases between. Looked up from germline, CDR1 is DFQATT and CDR2 is SNEGSKA (reference sequence). The CDR3 has 13 residues. Fresh peripheral blood, less than 11 ml of it, supplied the PBMCs. It was RNA transcripts that yielded the amplified TCR beta CDR3 regions. The study used the HTBI primer set for a first-round RT-PCR of the TCR CDR3. TCRdb reanalysed the multiplex PCR reads using MiXCR and keeps one entry per CDR3 protein. This sample has fewer than 500,000 distinct CDR3 sequences, with approximately 15% found just once. Study-level findings and limits: It was a median approximately 7.1 months before onset that the model predicted ophthalmopathy. Researchers found most expanded thyroid clonotypes above 0.001 in blood as well.

The J gene is TRBJ2-1, the V gene TRBV20-1, with TRBD2 as a possible D gene (5 bases). Sequencing used blood. The source is a man between 18 and 29 years old with Graves' ophthalmopathy. The CDR3 spells CSARVLARDEQFF. CDR3 DNA sequence: TGCAGTGCTAGAGTGCTAGCTAGGGATGAGCAGTTCTTC.